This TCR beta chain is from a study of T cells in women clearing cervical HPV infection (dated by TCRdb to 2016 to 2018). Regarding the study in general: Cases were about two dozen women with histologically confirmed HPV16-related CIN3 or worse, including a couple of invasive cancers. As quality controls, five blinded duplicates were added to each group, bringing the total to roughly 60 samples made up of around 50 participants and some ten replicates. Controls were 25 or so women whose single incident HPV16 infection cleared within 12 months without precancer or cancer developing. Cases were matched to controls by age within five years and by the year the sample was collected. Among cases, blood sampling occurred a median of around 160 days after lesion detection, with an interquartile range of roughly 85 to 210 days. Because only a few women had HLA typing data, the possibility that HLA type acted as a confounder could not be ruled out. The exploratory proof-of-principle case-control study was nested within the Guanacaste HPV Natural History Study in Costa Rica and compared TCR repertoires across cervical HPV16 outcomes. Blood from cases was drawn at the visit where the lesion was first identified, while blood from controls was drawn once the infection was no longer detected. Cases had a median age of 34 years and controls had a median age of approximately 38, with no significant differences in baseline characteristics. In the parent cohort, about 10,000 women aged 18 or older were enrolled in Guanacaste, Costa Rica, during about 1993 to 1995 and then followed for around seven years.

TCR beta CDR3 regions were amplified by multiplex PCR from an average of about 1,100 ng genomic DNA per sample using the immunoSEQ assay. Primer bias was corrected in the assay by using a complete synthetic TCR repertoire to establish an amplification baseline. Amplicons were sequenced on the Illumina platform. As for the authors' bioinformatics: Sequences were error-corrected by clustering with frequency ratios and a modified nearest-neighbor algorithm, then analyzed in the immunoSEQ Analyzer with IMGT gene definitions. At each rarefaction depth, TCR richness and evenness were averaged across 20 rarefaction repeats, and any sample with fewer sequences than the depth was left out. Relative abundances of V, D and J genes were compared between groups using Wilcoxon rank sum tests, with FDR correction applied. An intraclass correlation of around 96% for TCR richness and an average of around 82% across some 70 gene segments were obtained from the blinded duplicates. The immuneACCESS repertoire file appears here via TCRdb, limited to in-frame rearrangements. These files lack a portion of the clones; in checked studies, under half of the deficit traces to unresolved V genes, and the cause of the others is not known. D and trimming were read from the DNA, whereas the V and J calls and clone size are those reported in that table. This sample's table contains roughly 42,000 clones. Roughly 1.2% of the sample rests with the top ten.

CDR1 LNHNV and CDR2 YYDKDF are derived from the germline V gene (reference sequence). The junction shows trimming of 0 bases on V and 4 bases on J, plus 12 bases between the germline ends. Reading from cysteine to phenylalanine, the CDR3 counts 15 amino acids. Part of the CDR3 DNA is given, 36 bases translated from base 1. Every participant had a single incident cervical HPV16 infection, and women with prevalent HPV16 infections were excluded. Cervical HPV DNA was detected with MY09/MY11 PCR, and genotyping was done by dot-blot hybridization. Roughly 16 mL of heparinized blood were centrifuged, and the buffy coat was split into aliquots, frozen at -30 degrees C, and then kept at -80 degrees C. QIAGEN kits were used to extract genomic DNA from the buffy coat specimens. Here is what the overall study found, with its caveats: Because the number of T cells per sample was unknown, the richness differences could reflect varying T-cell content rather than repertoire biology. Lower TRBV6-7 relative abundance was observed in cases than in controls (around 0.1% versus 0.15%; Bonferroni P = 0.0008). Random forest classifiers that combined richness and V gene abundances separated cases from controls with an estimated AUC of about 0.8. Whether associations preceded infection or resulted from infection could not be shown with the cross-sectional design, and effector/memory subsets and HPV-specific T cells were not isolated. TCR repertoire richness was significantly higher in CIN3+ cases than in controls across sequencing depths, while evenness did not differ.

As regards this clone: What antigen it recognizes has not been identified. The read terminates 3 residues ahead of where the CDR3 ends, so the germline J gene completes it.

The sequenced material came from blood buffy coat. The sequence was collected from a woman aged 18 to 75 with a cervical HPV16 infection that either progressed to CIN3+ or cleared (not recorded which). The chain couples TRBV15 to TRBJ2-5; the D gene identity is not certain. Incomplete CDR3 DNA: TGTGCCACCAGCAGAGATCGTCTAGAAACAGAGACC. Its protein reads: CATSRDRLETET. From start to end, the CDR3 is CATSRDRLETETQYF.